Detailed here is one TCR beta chain. Its antigen is unidentified. All of the isolated RNA was reverse transcribed, so expressed TCRB transcripts were sequenced. Here immunoSEQ multiplex PCR was the method, and the copy in TCRdb shows in-frame clones only, minus some. The sample has 620,000 or so clones; roughly a sixth are singletons. Every donor had blood drawn once into heparin, approximately 110 mL on average. A sort by CD45RO/CCR7/CD25/CD127/CD95/CD27 yielded CD4+ naive, central memory, regulatory and stem cell-like memory cells. The CDR3 runs to 16 residues. Germline trimming cut 2 bases from V and 2 bases from J; bases unmatched to any gene: 6. Germline values: CDR1 GTSNPN, CDR2 SVGIG (reference sequence). These data belong to a study of beta chain features in type 1 diabetes. Study-level points and caveats: Patients showed naive, central memory and Treg TCRB repertoires that appeared more similar than those of healthy donors. Moderate yet significant TCRB CDR3 shortening was seen in Type 1 diabetes patients in all four CD4+ subsets.

This sequence was found in a man younger than 35 in good health. Sequencing was performed on naive CD4+ T cells from blood. The rearrangement joins TRBV30 to TRBJ1-5; TRBD1 matches at 10 bases. This chain's CDR3 is CAWSLLGTGGNQPQHF. The CDR3 DNA reads as TGTGCCTGGAGTCTACTAGGGACAGGGGGCAATCAGCCCCAGCATTTT.